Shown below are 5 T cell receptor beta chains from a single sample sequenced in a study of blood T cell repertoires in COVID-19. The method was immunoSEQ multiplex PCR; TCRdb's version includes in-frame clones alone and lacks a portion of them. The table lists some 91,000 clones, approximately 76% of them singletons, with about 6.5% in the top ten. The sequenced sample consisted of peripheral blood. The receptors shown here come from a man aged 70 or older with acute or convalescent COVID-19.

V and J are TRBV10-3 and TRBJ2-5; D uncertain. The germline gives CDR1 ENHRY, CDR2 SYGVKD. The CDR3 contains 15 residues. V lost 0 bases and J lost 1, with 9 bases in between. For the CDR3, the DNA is TGTGCCATCAGTGAGTCAAAATCCGGCCAAGAGACCCAGTACTTC. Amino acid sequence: CAISESKSGQETQYF.

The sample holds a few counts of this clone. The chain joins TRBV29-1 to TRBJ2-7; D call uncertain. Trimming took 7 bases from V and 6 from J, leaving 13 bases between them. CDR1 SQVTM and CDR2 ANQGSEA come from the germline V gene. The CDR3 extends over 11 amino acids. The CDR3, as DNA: TGCAGCGCAGGTTCAGGAATCGAGCAGTACTTC. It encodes CSAGSGIEQYF.

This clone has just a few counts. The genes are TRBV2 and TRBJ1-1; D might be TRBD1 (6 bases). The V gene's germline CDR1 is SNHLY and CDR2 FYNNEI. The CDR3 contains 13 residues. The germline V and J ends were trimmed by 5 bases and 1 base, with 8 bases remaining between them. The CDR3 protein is CASSKQGNTEAFF. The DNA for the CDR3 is TGTGCCAGCAGTAAACAGGGGAACACTGAAGCTTTCTTT.

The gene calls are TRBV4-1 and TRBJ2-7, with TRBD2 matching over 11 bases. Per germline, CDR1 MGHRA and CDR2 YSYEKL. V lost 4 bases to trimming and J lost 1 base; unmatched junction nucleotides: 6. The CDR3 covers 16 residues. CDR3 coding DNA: TGCGCCAGCAGCCCCCGACTAGCGGGGCTATCCTACGAGCAGTACTTC. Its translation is CASSPRLAGLSYEQYF.

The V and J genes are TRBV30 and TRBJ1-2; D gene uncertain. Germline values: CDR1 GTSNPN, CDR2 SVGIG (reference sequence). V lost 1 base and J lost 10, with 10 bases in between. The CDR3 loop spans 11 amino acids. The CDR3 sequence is CAWSGGYYYTF. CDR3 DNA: TGTGCCTGGAGTGGCGGATATTACTACACCTTC.